This TCR beta chain derives from a study of breast tumors, draining lymph nodes, adjacent tissues. This clonotype was found many times. The lymph nodes were axillary draining lymph nodes from breast cancer patients. After removal of 3 bases from V and 2 bases from J, the junction contained 3 bases not matched to a gene. The CDR3 covers 14 residues. Germline values: CDR1 LGHDT, CDR2 YNNKEL (reference sequence). TCRdb reanalysed the multiplex PCR reads using MiXCR and keeps one entry per CDR3 protein. Of 150,000 to 200,000 distinct CDR3 sequences listed, approximately 30% are singletons. The V call is TRBV3-1, the J call TRBJ2-5, with 7 bases fitting TRBD2. This clonotype was sampled from a female donor with breast cancer. Some clones in this sample may be carry-over from other donors' samples. The specimen was axillary lymph node tissue. DNA of the CDR3: TGTGCCAGCAGCCATAAAGCGGGGCAAGAGACCCAGTACTTC. This sequence encodes CASSHKAGQETQYF.